Presented here are 27 T cell receptor beta chains from one specimen sequenced in a study of spatial heterogeneity in lung cancer. Broader study findings: How many expanded intratumoral alpha and beta TCRs were present tracked the tumor mutation count, which was a count of nonsynonymous mutations.

Time point in this sample: sample taken at primary tumor resection. TCRdb re-called the 5' RACE reads through MiXCR, storing one row per CDR3 protein. The sample has thousands of distinct CDR3 sequences, 3% seen once. The antigens of these receptors remain unknown. Sequences were derived from lung tumor tissue, sampled at surgery. Receptors were obtained from a female donor with early-stage non-small cell lung cancer.

This clonotype was counted ten times or more. The V gene is TRBV6-5, the J gene TRBJ1-1; 9 bases align to TRBD1. V gave up 0 bases and J gave up 4 bases; unmatched junction bases: 12. The CDR3 is 18 amino acids. The V gene's germline CDR1 is MNHEY and CDR2 SVGAGI. This CDR3 is CASSYSVQGALAGTEAFF. The CDR3 DNA sequence: TGTGCCAGCAGTTACTCGGTACAGGGGGCGCTTGCTGGCACTGAAGCTTTCTTT.

By proportion, this clonotype is medium-sized (0.01 to 0.1%). J is TRBJ1-3 and V is TRBV20-1; weak D call: TRBD1 (6 bases). This CDR3 spans 16 amino acids. Trimming took 5 bases from V and 8 from J, leaving 25 bases between them. CDR1 and CDR2 (germline): DFQATT, SNEGSKA (reference sequence). The CDR3 loop reads CSAGAGPGVSVDTIYF. The CDR3 nucleotides read TGCAGTGCTGGAGCCGGGCCAGGGGTTTCGGTGGACACCATATATTTT.

This clonotype is medium-sized by share. The V and J genes are TRBV7-9 and TRBJ1-2; 11 positions agree with TRBD1. CDR1 is SEHNR, CDR2 FQNEAQ, per germline (reference sequence). V was clipped by 4 bases and J by 3 bases; unmatched bases: 7. This CDR3 region has 16 residues. The CDR3 coding sequence is TGTGCCAGCAGCTCTGGGACAGGGGGGGGGTACTATGGCTACACCTTC. This encodes CASSSGTGGGYYGYTF.

This clonotype rates as medium-sized. The gene calls are TRBV20-1 and TRBJ2-5; D is ambiguous. Germline assignment: CDR1 DFQATT and CDR2 SNEGSKA (reference sequence). CDR3 length: 16 residues. Trimming stripped 1 base from V and 5 bases from J, with 20 bases between. In DNA, the CDR3 is TGCAGTGCTAGAGGAAGGGCCTCAAATTTTGTGGAGACCCAGTACTTC. This gives the protein CSARGRASNFVETQYF.

In this sample, this clonotype is medium-sized. V is TRBV30 and J is TRBJ1-1; 7 nucleotides line up with TRBD1. With V trimmed by 0 bases and J by 9 bases, 7 bases remained unmatched. The CDR3 contains 13 residues. Per germline, CDR1 GTSNPN and CDR2 SVGIG (reference sequence). CDR3 loop: CAWSVQAGGKAFF. The CDR3, as DNA: TGTGCCTGGAGTGTACAGGCAGGGGGAAAAGCTTTCTTT.

In its sample, this clonotype is medium-sized. The CDR3 DNA reads as TGTGCCAGCAGCTACCTACCCGGGACAGCTGGGGCCAACGTCCTGACTTTC. It specifies CASSYLPGTAGANVLTF. V is TRBV5-6 and J is TRBJ2-6, with 7 bases matching TRBD1. Trimming cost V 3 bases and J 2 bases; bases outside gene matches: 8. This CDR3 contains 17 residues. The germline gives CDR1 SGHDT, CDR2 YYEEEE.

This clonotype was observed at least ten times. The rearrangement links TRBV6-2 or TRBV6-3 to TRBJ2-7, with 8 positions matching TRBD2. Germline values: CDR1 MNHEY, CDR2 SVGEGT. V shed 6 bases, J shed 4 bases, and the junction held 8 bases outside the gene matches. This CDR3 contains 14 residues. In DNA, the CDR3 is TGTGCCAGCAGCCCCAGCGGGGGTTGGTACGAGCAGTACTTC. The encoded protein is CASSPSGGWYEQYF.

Judged by abundance, this clonotype is medium-sized. The V gene is TRBV28, the J gene TRBJ2-7, with TRBD1 matching 10 bases. Germline V gene sequence: CDR1 MDHEN, CDR2 SYDVKM. The V gene end was trimmed by 6 bases and the J gene end by 6 bases; junction bases not matched to a gene: 14. The CDR3 consists of 16 residues. CDR3 amino acids: CASRTPPGQGIREQYF. The CDR3 DNA follows: TGTGCCAGCAGGACACCTCCGGGACAGGGGATTCGCGAGCAGTACTTC.

By sample fraction, this clonotype is medium-sized. The CDR3 DNA reads as TGTGCCAGCAGCTCCCGGGCTTCCGAGGGCGATCAGCCCCAGCATTTT. Its protein product is CASSSRASEGDQPQHF. The rearrangement joins TRBV7-2 to TRBJ1-5; D uncertain. CDR3 length equals 16 residues. The ends were cut back, 4 bases at V and 5 bases at J, with 18 bases in the middle. Germline CDR1 is SGHTA and CDR2 is FQGNSA.

In its sample, this clonotype is medium-sized. This chain connects TRBV20-1 to TRBJ1-6; no clear D. The V and J ends lost 5 bases and 6 bases respectively, with 23 bases between them. The CDR3 has 17 residues. The germline V gene encodes CDR1 DFQATT and CDR2 SNEGSKA (reference sequence). CDR3 protein: CSAPESGRPRVNSPLHF. CDR3 sequence (DNA): TGCAGTGCTCCCGAGAGTGGGAGGCCCCGGGTTAATTCACCCCTCCACTTT.

By share, this clonotype counts as medium-sized. V and J are TRBV4-2 and TRBJ2-5, with 11 positions matching TRBD2. Germline V lookup: CDR1 LGHNA, CDR2 YNFKEQ. The CDR3 extends over 15 amino acids. Losses at the gene ends were 5 bases for V and 2 bases for J; bases not matched to a gene: 4. DNA for the CDR3: TGTGCCAGCAGCTTAAGACTAGCGGGGCAAGAGACCCAGTACTTC. It is translated as CASSLRLAGQETQYF.

By sample fraction, this clonotype is medium-sized. The V call is TRBV20-1, the J call TRBJ2-7; possible D gene TRBD2, 6 bases. The germline gives CDR1 DFQATT, CDR2 SNEGSKA (reference sequence). Trimming stripped 1 base from V and 3 bases from J, with 13 bases between. The CDR3 length is 14 residues. The CDR3 spells CSARVRGRGYEQYF. For the CDR3, the DNA is TGCAGTGCTAGAGTGCGGGGAAGGGGCTACGAGCAGTACTTC.

This clonotype was recorded many times. The chain couples TRBV7-2 to TRBJ1-5; D unclear. CDR3 length: 15 residues. V lost 2 bases and J 6 bases, leaving 14 bases between the germline ends. The germline V gene has CDR1 SGHTA and CDR2 FQGNSA. CDR3 DNA: TGTGCCAGCAGCTTAAGCTCTAGGACGGGTCAGCCCCAGCATTTT. Its translation is CASSLSSRTGQPQHF.

By frequency in the sample, this clonotype is medium-sized. V is TRBV7-9 and J is TRBJ1-1; 9 bases fit TRBD1. The CDR3 has 15 residues. In germline, CDR1 is SEHNR, CDR2 FQNEAQ (reference sequence). Germline trimming cut 2 bases from V and 3 bases from J; bases unmatched to any gene: 4. The CDR3 DNA is TGTGCCAGCAGCTTACCGGGGACAGGGTACACTGAAGCTTTCTTT. It yields the protein CASSLPGTGYTEAFF.

This clonotype has ten or more counts. The chain recombines TRBV4-3 with TRBJ2-1; tentative D call: TRBD2 (7 bases). The V end lost 0 bases, the J end lost 2 bases, and 14 bases lay between the germline ends. The length of the CDR3 is 17 residues. Looked up from germline, CDR1 is LGHNA and CDR2 is YSLEER. DNA for the CDR3: TGCGCCAGCAGCCAAGATTTCGGGGGGCCTCCCTACAATGAGCAGTTCTTC. This translates into CASSQDFGGPPYNEQFF.

Relative to its sample, this clonotype is medium-sized (0.01 to 0.1%). The V gene is TRBV19, the J gene TRBJ1-1; perhaps TRBD1 as D (6 bases). This CDR3 has 14 residues. V lost 5 bases to trimming and J lost 4 bases, with 14 bases between them. The V gene's germline CDR1 is LNHDA and CDR2 SQIVND (reference sequence). The CDR3 is CASSVHRVGTEAFF. Here the CDR3 DNA reads TGTGCCAGTAGTGTCCACAGGGTTGGCACTGAAGCTTTCTTT.

This clonotype ranks as medium-sized. This chain joins TRBV7-9 and TRBJ2-3; a possible D gene is TRBD2 (7 bases). There are 14 residues in the CDR3. Between the trimmed V and J ends, which lost 5 bases and 6 bases, there was a span of 15 bases. CDR1 and CDR2 (germline): SEHNR, FQNEAQ (reference sequence). The CDR3 spells CASSTRRGADTQYF. The CDR3 coding sequence is TGTGCCAGCAGCACTAGACGGGGGGCCGATACGCAGTATTTT.

This clonotype is medium-sized in the sample. The chain carries TRBV11-2 and TRBJ2-4; TRBD1 matches at 10 bases. The germline gives CDR1 SGHAT, CDR2 FQNNGV. V trimming: 3 bases; J trimming: 7 bases; junction bases outside the gene matches: 3. The CDR3 has 14 residues. CDR3 sequence reads: CASSFQTGGNIQYF. CDR3 sequence (DNA): TGTGCCAGCAGCTTTCAGACAGGGGGCAACATTCAGTACTTC.

Within the sample, this clonotype is large (0.1 to 1%). The chain combines TRBV13 with TRBJ1-1, with D perhaps TRBD1 (5 bases). The CDR3 runs 14 residues. Trimming removed 3 bases at V and 7 bases at J, with 15 bases between. CDR1 and CDR2 from the germline V gene are PRHDT and FYEKMQ (reference sequence). The CDR3 nucleotides are TGTGCCAGCAGCTTCGAAGGGGATTCAGTTGAAGCTTTCTTT. Translating it yields CASSFEGDSVEAFF.

This clonotype is medium-sized (0.01 to 0.1%). The rearrangement links TRBV7-2 to TRBJ2-2; possible D gene TRBD2, 6 bases. V was trimmed by 2 bases and J by 1 base, leaving 20 bases between them. Germline-derived CDR1 and CDR2 are SGHTA and FQGNSA. This CDR3 contains 19 residues. CDR3 coding DNA: TGTGCCAGCAGCTTACGGGCATTGGAGGGGACGGTGAACACCGGGGAGCTGTTTTTT. It is translated as CASSLRALEGTVNTGELFF.

This clonotype is medium-sized (0.01 to 0.1%). The chain couples TRBV29-1 to TRBJ2-3; 9 bases fit TRBD1. V shed 0 bases and J 4 bases; nucleotides not matched to a gene: 5. Germline V lookup: CDR1 SQVTM, CDR2 ANQGSEA. The CDR3 contains 15 residues. CDR3 coding DNA: TGCAGCGTTGAAGACGGTACAGGGGGCCCAGATACGCAGTATTTT. Its protein is CSVEDGTGGPDTQYF.

This clonotype appeared many times. The chain combines TRBV20-1 with TRBJ1-1; TRBD1 matches 8 bases. Germline lookup yields CDR1 DFQATT and CDR2 SNEGSKA (reference sequence). The CDR3 length is 15 residues. Germline trimming cut 0 bases from V and 5 bases from J; bases unmatched to any gene: 8. CDR3 amino acids: CSARDNQGARTEAFF. The CDR3 DNA reads TGCAGTGCTAGAGATAACCAGGGGGCGAGGACTGAAGCTTTCTTT.

This clonotype occurred many times. The gene calls are TRBV12-3 or TRBV12-4 and TRBJ1-2; possible D gene TRBD1, 6 bases. With 3 bases removed from V and 4 bases from J, the gap between germline ends came to 12 bases. The CDR3 spans 14 residues. The CDR3 region is CASSLGGGVYGYTF. As DNA, the CDR3 is TGTGCCAGCAGTTTGGGCGGGGGCGTCTATGGCTACACCTTC.

Within the sample, this clonotype is medium-sized. CDR3 sequence reads: CASSPRGYEQYF. CDR3 DNA sequence: TGTGCCAGCAGCCCCAGGGGCTACGAGCAGTACTTC. The rearrangement joins TRBV6-1 to TRBJ2-7, with a possible D match to TRBD1 (6 bases). CDR3 length: 12 amino acids. Germline V gives CDR1 MNHNS, CDR2 SASEGT. Trimming pared 6 bases from V and 3 bases from J, leaving 9 bases between.

This clonotype rates as medium-sized (0.01 to 0.1%). This chain joins TRBV5-1 and TRBJ1-2, with TRBD1 matching over 7 bases. Germline V CDR1 and CDR2: SGHRS, YFSETQ. J was trimmed by 8 bases and V by 3 bases; bases with no gene match: 13. The CDR3 sequence is 15 residues long. The CDR3 bases are TGCGCCAGCAGCTCAGGACAGGCTCGGCCGGAAGGCTACACCTTC. Encoded protein: CASSSGQARPEGYTF.

Within the sample, this clonotype is medium-sized. The genes are TRBV9 and TRBJ1-6; D is possibly TRBD1 (5 bases). The CDR3 has 17 amino acids. V shed 3 bases and J shed 6 bases, with 19 bases lying between them. Germline V gene sequence: CDR1 SGDLS, CDR2 YYNGEE. The CDR3 coding sequence is TGTGCCAGCAGCGCTGACAGCACCGCTACCTTTAATTCACCCCTCCACTTT. This encodes CASSADSTATFNSPLHF.

This clonotype qualifies as medium-sized. The chain combines TRBV11-2 with TRBJ2-1; D is perhaps TRBD1 or TRBD2 (6 bases each). Germline V lookup: CDR1 SGHAT, CDR2 FQNNGV. The CDR3 consists of 13 residues. The V end was cut by 5 bases, the J end by 9 bases, with 14 bases between. The CDR3 here is CASSLLGGGEQFF. In DNA form, the CDR3 reads TGTGCCAGCAGCCTCCTGGGGGGCGGTGAGCAGTTCTTC.